This T cell receptor beta chain was recovered during a study of T cell responses to AZD1222 COVID-19 vaccine (dated by TCRdb to the early 2020s). A note on the overall study: A total of approximately 240 trial participants underwent TCR sequencing, of whom more than 200 had received two doses of AZD1222 and about 25 had received two doses of the MenACWY control vaccine. Trial participants were enrolled into age subgroups of 18-55, 56-69 and 70-plus years, which contained approximately 150, 28 and 58 TCR-sequenced participants, respectively.

The research as a whole found: The vaccine-associated CD4 TCRs covered the entire spike protein, and the dominant responses fell in regions 160-218 and 743-854. After two AZD1222 doses, spike-specific TCR breadth and depth were significantly higher than at day 0 and than in MenACWY recipients. Participants were mostly white British, with more females than males. The authors suggested clonal diversity may have been underestimated. In the small 56-69-year group, the increase in depth fell short of significance, most likely because of low power. Conclusions about previously exposed vaccinees are limited because only six or seven AZD1222 recipients were SARS-CoV-2 seropositive at baseline. Because no day 14 peak-response samples were available, the repertoires could be characterized only after the peak T cell response. Epitopes outside the regions mutated in the B.1.351 and B.1.1.7 variants were reportedly recognized by nearly half of the unique spike-specific TCRs.

The sample's time point label, decoded: about 28 days (+/-7) after the second vaccine dose. AZD1222 recipients with second doses at about 4 weeks or about 12 weeks were pooled, because spike-specific TCR depth and breadth did not differ between schedules. Vaccinee samples came from UK trials COV001 and COV002, including a single-blind randomized controlled phase 2/3 trial of AZD1222 (ChAdOx1 nCoV-19) in healthy adults. For TCRbeta chain sequencing, PBMC samples from trial participants were taken at day 0 and at day 28 after the second dose. A word on this clone: Its antigen is unknown. No qualities accompany the bases; no much larger clone lies one base away.

The CDR3 regions of human TCRbeta chains were subjected to immunosequencing. As for how the authors treated the data: TCRs in the repertoires were matched against a reference library of SARS-CoV-2-specific TCRs that had been generated with the MIRA antigen-specificity platform. Breadth was defined as the fraction of unique TCRs that were SARS-CoV-2-associated. Depth was defined as the fraction of total T cells that were SARS-CoV-2-associated. Each spike-specific TCR was assigned to its reactive spike region and to a CD4 or CD8 class using the MIRA data. Log10-transformed breadth and depth values were compared by one-way ANOVA with Sidak's multiple comparisons tests. TCRdb re-hosts the immuneACCESS table, in-frame sequences only. Its copies lack some clones; in the studies checked, an unresolved V gene accounts for under half of them, and the cause for the rest is not known. The DNA gave D and trimming, while V, J and clone size come from that table. This sample comprises 110,000 to 150,000 clones, about nine tenths of them detected only once. The ten largest clones add up to less than 2.5% of the sample.

Based on the germline V gene, the CDR1 and CDR2 sequences are SGHDT and YYEEEE. The CDR3 spans 13 residues, from the cysteine through the phenylalanine. CDR3 DNA is the only sequence kept; it has 39 bases, read in frame from the first base. The trim is 3 bases for V and 4 bases for J, with a gap of 10 bases between the germline ends. Recombination connected TRBV5-6 to TRBJ1-2, with an unclear D gene assignment. The sequence derives from an adult who received the AZD1222 COVID-19 vaccine. The specimen comprised peripheral blood, sampled 28 days after the second AZD1222 dose. The CDR3 sequence is CASSYGLGYGYTF. The DNA reads as follows: TGTGCCAGCAGCTACGGACTAGGCTATGGCTACACCTTC. The CDR3 plus the reference TRBV5-6 and TRBJ1-2 genes for the other parts give the full variable domain: DAGVTQSPTHLIKTRGQQVTLRCSPKSGHDTVSWYQQALGQGPQFIFQYYEEEERQRGNFPDRFSGHQFPNYSSELNVNALLLGDSALYLCASSYGLGYGYTFGSGTRLTVV.